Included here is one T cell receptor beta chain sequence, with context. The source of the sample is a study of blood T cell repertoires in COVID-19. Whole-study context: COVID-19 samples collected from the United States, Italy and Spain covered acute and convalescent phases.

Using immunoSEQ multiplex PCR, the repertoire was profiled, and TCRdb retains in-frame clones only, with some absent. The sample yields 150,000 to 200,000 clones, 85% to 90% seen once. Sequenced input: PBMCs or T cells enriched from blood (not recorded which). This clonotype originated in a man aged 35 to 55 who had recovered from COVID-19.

The CDR3 reads CASTLTFHSGAFSYEQYF. The CDR3 nucleotides are TGTGCCAGCACCCTTACTTTCCATAGCGGGGCCTTCTCCTACGAGCAGTACTTC. This chain links TRBV7-6 with TRBJ2-7, with 8 bases that match TRBD2. The CDR3 is 18 amino acids. Germline V CDR1 and CDR2: SGHVS, FNYEAQ. V gave up 7 bases and J gave up 0 bases; unmatched junction bases: 17. Using reference TRBV7-6 and TRBJ2-7 for the parts outside the CDR3, the full variable domain is GAGVSQSPRYKVTKRGQDVALRCDPISGHVSLYWYRQALGQGPEFLTYFNYEAQQDKSGLPNDRFSAERPEGSISTLTIQRTEQRDSAMYRCASTLTFHSGAFSYEQYFGPGTRLTVT.